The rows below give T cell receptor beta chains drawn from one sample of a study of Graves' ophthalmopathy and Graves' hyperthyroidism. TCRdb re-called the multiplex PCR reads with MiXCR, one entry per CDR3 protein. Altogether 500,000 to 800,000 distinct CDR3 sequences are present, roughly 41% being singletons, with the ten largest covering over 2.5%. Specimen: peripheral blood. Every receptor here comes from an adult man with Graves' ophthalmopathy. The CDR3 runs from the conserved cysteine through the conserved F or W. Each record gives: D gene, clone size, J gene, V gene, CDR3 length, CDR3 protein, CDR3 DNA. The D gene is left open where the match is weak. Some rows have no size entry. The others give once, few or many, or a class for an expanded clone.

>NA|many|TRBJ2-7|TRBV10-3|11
CAISEQNEQYF
TGTGCCATCAGTGAGCAGAACGAGCAGTACTTC
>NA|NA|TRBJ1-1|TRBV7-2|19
CASSQGWGSKKGRDTEAFF
TGCGCCAGCAGCCAGGGTTGGGGCAGCAAGAAAGGGAGGGACACTGAAGCTTTCTTT
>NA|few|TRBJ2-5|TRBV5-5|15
CASSLILRQQETQYF
TGTGCCAGCAGCTTGATTTTGCGGCAGCAAGAGACCCAGTACTTC
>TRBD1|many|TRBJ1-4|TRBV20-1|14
CSAGDGQGWEKLFF
TGCAGTGCTGGCGATGGACAGGGGTGGGAAAAACTGTTTTTT
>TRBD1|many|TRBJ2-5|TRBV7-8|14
CASSYRGLGETQYF
TGTGCCAGCAGCTACAGGGGGCTGGGAGAGACCCAGTACTTC
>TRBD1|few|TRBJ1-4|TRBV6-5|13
CASSREGAGKLFF
TGTGCCAGCAGTCGGGAGGGGGCAGGAAAACTGTTTTTT
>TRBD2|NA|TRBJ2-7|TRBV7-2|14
CAGSNTSGRNEQYF
TGCGCCGGCAGCAACACTAGCGGGAGGAACGAGCAGTACTTC
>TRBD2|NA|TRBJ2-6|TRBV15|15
CATSREAGGAYVLTF
TGTGCCACCAGCAGAGAAGCGGGGGGGGCCTACGTCCTGACTTTC
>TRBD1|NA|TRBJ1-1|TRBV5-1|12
CATGGANTEAFF
TGCGCCACAGGGGGAGCGAACACTGAAGCTTTCTTT
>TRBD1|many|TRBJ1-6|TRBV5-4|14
CASSQQGDNSPLHF
TGTGCCAGCAGCCAACAGGGGGATAATTCACCCCTCCACTTT
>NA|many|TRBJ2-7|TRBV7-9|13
CASSLGQRGEQYF
TGTGCCAGCAGCCTCGGCCAAAGGGGGGAGCAGTACTTC
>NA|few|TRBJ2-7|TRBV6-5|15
CASSYAGRSSYEQYF
TGTGCCAGCAGTTACGCAGGGCGCAGCTCCTACGAGCAGTACTTC
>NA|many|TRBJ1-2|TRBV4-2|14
CASSQDRGTEGYTF
TGTGCCAGCAGCCAAGATCGGGGGACGGAAGGCTACACCTTC
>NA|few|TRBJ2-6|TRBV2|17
CASSEGQGGAGANVLTF
TGTGCCAGCAGTGAAGGACAGGGAGGAGCTGGGGCCAACGTCCTGACTTTC
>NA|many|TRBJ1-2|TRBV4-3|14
CASSWDTTNYGYTF
TGCGCCAGCAGCTGGGACACGACCAACTATGGCTACACCTTC
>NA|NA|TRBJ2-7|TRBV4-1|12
CASSPGIGEQYF
TGCGCCAGCAGCCCGGGAATCGGTGAGCAGTACTTC
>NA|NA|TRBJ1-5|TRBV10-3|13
CAISTMRQETQHF
TGTGCCATCAGTACGATGAGACAAGAGACCCAGCATTTT
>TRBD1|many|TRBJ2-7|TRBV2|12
CASSSGQGEQYF
TGTGCCAGCAGTTCCGGACAGGGGGAGCAGTACTTC
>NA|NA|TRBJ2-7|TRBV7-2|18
CASSLDPWERPGSYEQYF
TGTGCCAGCAGCTTAGACCCCTGGGAGCGGCCAGGCTCCTACGAGCAGTACTTC
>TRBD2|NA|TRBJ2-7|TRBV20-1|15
CSAMKTSGGFYEQYF
TGCAGTGCTATGAAGACTAGCGGGGGTTTCTACGAGCAGTACTTC
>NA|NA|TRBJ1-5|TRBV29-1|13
CSQDYGSGQPQHF
TGCAGCCAAGATTACGGTTCGGGTCAGCCCCAGCATTTT
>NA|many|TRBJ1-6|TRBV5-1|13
CASSSRGQSPLHF
TGCGCCAGCAGCTCGCGCGGGCAATCACCCCTCCACTTT
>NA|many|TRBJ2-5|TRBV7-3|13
CASSLFGIETQYF
TGTGCCAGCAGCTTATTCGGGATAGAGACCCAGTACTTC
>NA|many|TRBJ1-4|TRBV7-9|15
CASSLVALSPEKLFF
TGTGCCAGCAGCTTAGTTGCCCTGTCCCCTGAAAAACTGTTTTTT
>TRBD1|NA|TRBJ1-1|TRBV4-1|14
CASSQDGQATEAFF
TGCGCCAGCAGCCAAGACGGACAGGCCACTGAAGCTTTCTTT
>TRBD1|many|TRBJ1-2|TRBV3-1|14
CASSQARQGGGYTF
TGTGCCAGCAGCCAAGCCCGACAGGGCGGAGGCTACACCTTC
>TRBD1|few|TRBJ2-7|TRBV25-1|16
CASSSGRGQGAGEQYF
TGTGCCAGCAGCTCAGGAAGGGGACAGGGGGCGGGTGAGCAGTACTTC
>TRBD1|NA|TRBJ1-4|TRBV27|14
CASRSGTGGGKLFF
TGTGCCAGCCGCTCCGGGACAGGGGGCGGAAAACTGTTTTTT
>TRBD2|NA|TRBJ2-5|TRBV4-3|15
CASSQDYREEETQYF
TGCGCCAGCAGCCAAGATTACCGGGAGGAAGAGACCCAGTACTTC
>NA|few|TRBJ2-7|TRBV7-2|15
CASSQGGQEPREQYF
TGCGCCAGCAGCCAAGGTGGACAAGAGCCCCGCGAGCAGTACTTC
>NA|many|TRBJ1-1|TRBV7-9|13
CASSLITGLEAFF
TGTGCCAGCAGCTTAATTACCGGGCTTGAAGCTTTCTTT
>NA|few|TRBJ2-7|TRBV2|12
CASSQAPYEQYF
TGTGCCAGCAGCCAAGCCCCCTACGAGCAGTACTTC
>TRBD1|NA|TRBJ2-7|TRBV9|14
CASSSTGGIYEQYF
TGTGCCAGCAGCTCGACAGGGGGCATTTACGAGCAGTACTTC
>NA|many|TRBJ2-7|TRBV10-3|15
CAISGVGNSPYEQYF
TGTGCCATCAGTGGGGTGGGTAATAGCCCCTACGAGCAGTACTTC
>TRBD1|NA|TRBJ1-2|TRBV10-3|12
CAISDLQGMYTF
TGTGCCATCAGTGACCTACAGGGGATGTATACCTTC
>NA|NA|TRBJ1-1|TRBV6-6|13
CASSSMTGTEAFF
TGTGCCAGCAGTTCCATGACAGGCACAGAAGCTTTCTTT
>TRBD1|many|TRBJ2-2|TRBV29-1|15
CSVVIGQANTGELFF
TGCAGCGTTGTGATCGGACAGGCGAACACCGGGGAGCTGTTTTTT
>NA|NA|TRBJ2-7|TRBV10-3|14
CASSYGEFTYEQYF
TGTGCCAGCAGTTATGGGGAATTTACCTACGAGCAGTACTTC
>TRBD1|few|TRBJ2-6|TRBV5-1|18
CASSPGGQGVAGANVLTF
TGCGCCAGCAGCCCCGGGGGACAGGGTGTAGCAGGGGCCAACGTCCTGACTTTC
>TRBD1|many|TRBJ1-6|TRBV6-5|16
CASSYSTGQGNSPLHF
TGTGCCAGCAGTTACTCGACGGGACAGGGGAACTCACCCCTCCACTTT